This TCR beta chain comes out of a study of blood T cell repertoires in COVID-19. As originally analysed: Amplification with reference gene primers provided the estimates of nucleated cell counts. Assay: immunoSEQ multiplex PCR; the TCRdb copy retains only in-frame clones and omits some. V and J calls and clone size are given by that table; D and trimming were obtained from the DNA. The sample lists about 300,000 clones, more than 80% occurring once. V was clipped by 5 bases and J by 1 base, with 11 bases between them. There are 14 residues in the CDR3. The germline V gene has CDR1 SGHAT and CDR2 FQNNGV. This clone was recorded once.

The chain links TRBV11-2 to TRBJ1-1, with D perhaps TRBD1 (6 bases). The sequenced sample was peripheral blood. The clonotype originates from a man between 18 and 35 years old who had recovered from COVID-19. The CDR3 is CASSHRVRNTEAFF. The CDR3 nucleotides read TGTGCCAGCAGCCACAGGGTGAGGAACACTGAAGCTTTCTTT.